One sample yielded the 26 T cell receptor beta chains listed below, sequenced in a study of cytomegalovirus exposure and HLA in healthy donors. TCRdb's table, derived via immunoSEQ multiplex PCR, lists solely in-frame clones and lacks some. The sample has roughly 200,000 clones; around nine tenths are singletons. The sample comprised PBMCs. These receptors came from a young man in good health and CMV-seropositive.

The genes are TRBV21-1 and TRBJ1-1. TRBV21-1 represents a pseudogene. CDR3 size: 14 residues. In nucleotides, the CDR3 is TGTGCCAGCAACCCAGGCCCGTGGGGGGCTGAAGCTTTCTTT. Amino acids: CASNPGPWGAEAFF.

This clone was picked up one time. J is TRBJ2-1 and V is TRBV11-2; 9 bases map to TRBD2. The germline V gene has CDR1 SGHAT and CDR2 FQNNGV. This CDR3 is built from 14 residues. Trimming cost V 6 bases and J 7 bases; bases outside gene matches: 7. The CDR3 nucleotides are TGTGCCAGCAGTTGGTCCCTAGCGGGGAATGAGCAGTTCTTC. This encodes CASSWSLAGNEQFF.

The chain has TRBV9 and TRBJ2-7; D is tentatively TRBD1 or TRBD2 (5 bases each). V was pared by 3 bases and J by 0 bases, with 13 bases between. The CDR3 consists of 15 residues. CDR1 and CDR2 (germline): SGDLS, YYNGEE. CDR3 region: CASSAGQDNSYEQYF. Here the CDR3 DNA reads TGTGCCAGCAGCGCGGGGCAGGACAACTCCTACGAGCAGTACTTC.

For the CDR3, the DNA is TGTGCCAGCACCTTGACAGGGGGCCCTGAAAAACTGTTTTTT. This translates into CASTLTGGPEKLFF. The chain uses TRBV2 and TRBJ1-4, with 10 positions matching TRBD1. Germline V gene data show CDR1 as SNHLY and CDR2 as FYNNEI. V lost 7 bases and J lost 7; bases outside the gene matches: 6. This CDR3 contains 14 residues. The whole variable domain, filled in from reference TRBV2 and TRBJ1-4, reads EPEVTQTPSHQVTQMGQEVILRCVPISNHLYFYWYRQILGQKVEFLVSFYNNEISEKSEIFDDQFSVERPDGSNFTLKIRSTKLEDSAMYFCASTLTGGPEKLFFGSGTQLSVL.

V usage is TRBV30 and J usage is TRBJ1-1, with 12 bases aligning to TRBD1. V lost 5 bases, J lost 11 bases, and 12 bases stayed unmatched. CDR1 is GTSNPN and CDR2 is SVGIG in the germline V gene (reference sequence). The CDR3 contains 14 residues. The CDR3 loop is CAWVRGTGGMGAFF. In nucleotides, the CDR3 is TGTGCCTGGGTGCGCGGGACAGGGGGCATGGGGGCTTTCTTT.

A single count supports this clone. The chain combines TRBV4-3 with TRBJ2-1, with 9 bases that match TRBD1. CDR3 length equals 16 residues. V shed 3 bases and J 4 bases; nucleotides not matched to a gene: 7. Germline V gene lookup returns CDR1 LGHNA and CDR2 YSLEER. The CDR3 nucleotides are TGCGCCAGCAGCCAGGGAAGGACAGGGGCTTACAATGAGCAGTTCTTC. Its translation: CASSQGRTGAYNEQFF.

The V call is TRBV29-1, the J call TRBJ2-3, with D tentatively TRBD1 or TRBD2 (5 bases each). V lost 6 bases and J lost 6, with 16 bases in between. The CDR3 is 13 amino acids. Germline CDR1 reads SQVTM; CDR2 reads ANQGSEA. The CDR3 DNA is TGCAGCGTACGGGACCGCCAATTGGATACGCAGTATTTT. It codes for CSVRDRQLDTQYF.

V is TRBV29-1 and J is TRBJ2-7; 8 bases agree with TRBD1. Germline values: CDR1 SQVTM, CDR2 ANQGSEA. The CDR3 has 13 residues. V trimming: 3 bases; J trimming: 6 bases; junction bases outside the gene matches: 7. The CDR3 coding sequence is TGCAGCGTTGAGTGGACAGGGTCCGGCGAGCAGTACTTC. Protein sequence: CSVEWTGSGEQYF.

The V call is TRBV4-1, the J call TRBJ1-2; 7 bases map to TRBD1. The CDR3 is 15 residues long. With 3 bases clipped from V and 0 bases from J, the junction kept 4 bases outside the gene matches. The germline CDR1 and CDR2 sequences are MGHRA and YSYEKL. CDR3 sequence reads: CASSHRGTANYGYTF. The CDR3 coding sequence is TGCGCCAGCAGCCACCGAGGGACAGCTAACTATGGCTACACCTTC.

CDR3 amino acids: CSVSGTAAGDTQYF. CDR3 DNA: TGCAGCGTATCCGGGACAGCCGCCGGGGATACGCAGTATTTT. The J gene is TRBJ2-3, the V gene TRBV29-1; 7 bases match TRBD1. Germline values: CDR1 SQVTM, CDR2 ANQGSEA. V lost 6 bases, J lost 6 bases, and 12 bases stayed unmatched. The CDR3 has 14 residues.

The chain carries TRBV19 and TRBJ2-2; D possibly matches TRBD1 or TRBD2 (6 bases each). V gave up 3 bases and J gave up 5 bases, with 16 bases separating them. This CDR3 region has 16 residues. CDR1 is LNHDA and CDR2 is SQIVND in the germline V gene (reference sequence). CDR3 sequence reads: CASSIRAGGGTGELFF. DNA of the CDR3: TGTGCCAGTAGTATCAGAGCCGGGGGCGGGACCGGGGAGCTGTTTTTT.

This clone was seen a single time. The V gene is TRBV19, the J gene TRBJ1-1; 9 bases match TRBD1. Germline assignment: CDR1 LNHDA and CDR2 SQIVND (reference sequence). The V segment lost 5 bases and the J segment 4 bases; nucleotides outside the gene matches: 5. The CDR3 consists of 14 residues. The CDR3 loop reads CASSLRTGATEAFF. The CDR3 DNA follows: TGTGCCAGTAGTCTCAGGACAGGGGCCACTGAAGCTTTCTTT.

The chain has TRBV10-2 and TRBJ1-5; perhaps TRBD1 as D (5 bases). The CDR3 length is 13 residues. Germline assignment: CDR1 WSHSY and CDR2 SAAADI. Deletions cut 5 bases from V and 1 base from J, with 6 bases between. The CDR3 sequence is CASSRQSNQPQHF. DNA of the CDR3: TGCGCCAGCAGTAGACAGAGCAATCAGCCCCAGCATTTT.

This chain joins TRBV18 and TRBJ2-7; TRBD2 aligns across 7 bases. Germline CDR1 reads KGHSH; CDR2 reads LQKENI. The V and J ends lost 0 bases and 5 bases, in that order; junction bases with no gene match: 10. The CDR3 is made up of 16 amino acids. CDR3 amino acids: CASSPPGGVKMDEQYF. In nucleotides, the CDR3 is TGTGCCAGCTCACCACCGGGAGGGGTAAAGATGGACGAGCAGTACTTC.

V and J are TRBV5-1 and TRBJ2-1; TRBD2 matches at 11 bases. CDR1 SGHRS and CDR2 YFSETQ come from the germline V gene. CDR3 length: 15 amino acids. The ends lost 1 base at V and 10 bases at J; junction bases unmatched: 7. CDR3 protein: CASSLLAGGPVEQFF. In nucleotides, the CDR3 is TGCGCCAGCAGCTTGTTAGCGGGGGGGCCTGTAGAGCAGTTCTTC.

The chain has TRBV7-3 and TRBJ2-3; 8 bases line up with TRBD2. Trimming cost V 6 bases and J 4 bases; bases outside gene matches: 9. In germline, CDR1 is SGHTA, CDR2 FQGTGA. The length of the CDR3 is 15 residues. CDR3: CASSQSAGGPDTQYF. The CDR3 coding sequence is TGTGCCAGCAGTCAAAGTGCGGGGGGTCCAGATACGCAGTATTTT.

The rearrangement joins TRBV21-1 to TRBJ1-5. TRBV21-1 is marked as a pseudogene. The CDR3 runs to 17 residues. In DNA, the CDR3 is TGTGCCAGCAGCAAAGAGGCGGGGTTGGGTAGCAATCAGCCCCAGCATTTT. Its translation: CASSKEAGLGSNQPQHF.

This clone showed up just a few times. The sample carries other DNA sequences with the same CDR3. The gene calls are TRBV27 and TRBJ2-4, with D unresolved. Germline values: CDR1 MNHEY, CDR2 SMNVEV (reference sequence). V lost 5 bases, J lost 1 base, and 12 bases lay in between. CDR3 length equals 15 residues. Written as DNA, the CDR3 is TGTGCCAGCAGTCCGATAACAGACGCCAAAAACATTCAGTACTTC. This codes for CASSPITDAKNIQYF.

In its sample, this clone was seen once. This chain connects TRBV27 to TRBJ1-5; 9 positions agree with TRBD1. Trimming at V came to 6 bases and at J to 2 bases, leaving 11 bases not matched to a gene. In germline, CDR1 is MNHEY, CDR2 SMNVEV (reference sequence). The CDR3 has 17 residues. CDR3 DNA sequence: TGTGCCAGCAGCCCGGGACAGGGAAGGGGTGGCAATCAGCCCCAGCATTTT. It yields the protein CASSPGQGRGGNQPQHF.

The rearrangement uses TRBV15 and TRBJ2-2, with 9 bases fitting TRBD1. The CDR3 length is 14 residues. The junction had 4 bases not matched to a gene; V was cut back by 7 bases and J by 4 bases. CDR1 LNHNV and CDR2 YYDKDF come from the germline V gene (reference sequence). Here the CDR3 reads CATMGTGTTGELFF. The CDR3, as DNA: TGTGCCACCATGGGGACAGGGACCACCGGGGAGCTGTTTTTT.

The V call is TRBV7-2, the J call TRBJ1-5, with TRBD1 identical over 7 bases. CDR3 size: 17 residues. Losses at the gene ends were 5 bases for V and 2 bases for J; bases not matched to a gene: 12. CDR1 and CDR2 from the germline V gene are SGHTA and FQGNSA. In nucleotides, the CDR3 is TGTGCCAGCAGCCCAAGACAGGGACGAACCGGCAATCAGCCCCAGCATTTT. The encoded protein is CASSPRQGRTGNQPQHF.

The chain is built from TRBV2 and TRBJ1-1; TRBD1 is a possible D gene (6 bases). CDR3 length: 14 amino acids. Trimming took 7 bases from V and 4 from J, leaving 16 bases between them. Germline lookup yields CDR1 SNHLY and CDR2 FYNNEI. The CDR3 sequence: CASTSTGLGTEAFF. CDR3 DNA: TGTGCCAGCACGTCTACAGGGTTGGGCACTGAAGCTTTCTTT.

This chain uses TRBV5-1 with TRBJ2-3; 7 bases agree with TRBD2. CDR1 SGHRS and CDR2 YFSETQ come from the germline V gene. This CDR3 spans 16 amino acids. The V gene end was trimmed by 5 bases and the J gene end by 1 base; junction bases not matched to a gene: 10. DNA for the CDR3: TGCGCCAGCAGGCTTGTGAAGCGGGGACGCACAGATACGCAGTATTTT. Amino acid sequence: CASRLVKRGRTDTQYF.

The chain recombines TRBV6-6 with TRBJ1-2; D gene uncertain. The length of the CDR3 is 13 residues. From germline, CDR1 is MNHNY and CDR2 SVGAGI (reference sequence). With 6 bases removed from V and 4 bases from J, the gap between germline ends came to 12 bases. Written as DNA, the CDR3 is TGTGCCAGCAGGCTCGAGGTATCCTATGGCTACACCTTC. Protein: CASRLEVSYGYTF.

The chain links TRBV7-2 to TRBJ2-6; unclear D gene. CDR3 length: 17 residues. Trimming took 2 bases from V and 4 from J, leaving 15 bases between them. Germline lookup yields CDR1 SGHTA and CDR2 FQGNSA. The CDR3 region is CASSLTFGPSGANVLTF. In nucleotides, the CDR3 is TGTGCCAGCAGCTTAACATTTGGGCCGTCCGGGGCCAACGTCCTGACTTTC.

The V gene is TRBV6-1, the J gene TRBJ2-7, with TRBD2 matching over 7 bases. Germline V gene data show CDR1 as MNHNS and CDR2 as SASEGT. The length of the CDR3 is 15 residues. The junction had 7 bases not matched to a gene; V was cut back by 2 bases and J by 3 bases. CDR3 region: CASSELPLADYEQYF. DNA of the CDR3: TGTGCCAGCAGTGAACTACCTCTAGCGGACTACGAGCAGTACTTC.